One and the same sample provided the 9 T cell receptor beta chains below, sequenced in a study of blood T cells in healthy people across ages (dated by TCRdb to about 2015). The library came from 5' RACE. Sequencing took place on an Illumina HiSeq 2500. A second PCR of roughly 6 to 11 cycles was performed with a sample-barcoded 5' primer and a J-beta primer mix. The public sequencing data were trimmed at Q25 with fastp and processed into clonotypes with MiXCR by TCRdb, which kept only in-frame beta chains. All rows with the same CDR3 protein become a single entry with the most common DNA and genes. This sample gives approximately 1.5 million distinct CDR3 sequences in total; roughly 32% of them show up just once. The ten largest clones add up to about 11% of the sample. What was sequenced was blood. These TCRs come from a woman aged 30 to 39 in good health.

V is TRBV5-1 and J is TRBJ1-2, with 10 bases matching TRBD1. The trim removed 4 bases at V and 0 bases at J, leaving 3 bases unmatched. Germline V CDR1 and CDR2: SGHRS, YFSETQ. The CDR3 has 15 amino acids. The CDR3 DNA reads as TGCGCCAGCAGCCGGGACAGGGGAGCTAACTATGGCTACACCTTC. It encodes CASSRDRGANYGYTF. The variable domain in full, with the rest retrieved from reference TRBV5-1 and TRBJ1-2, is KAGVTQTPRYLIKTRGQQVTLSCSPISGHRSVSWYQQTPGQGLQFLFEYFSETQRNKGNFPGRFSGRQFSNSRSEMNVSTLELGDSALYLCASSRDRGANYGYTFGSGTRLTVV.

This clonotype was detected a few times. The chain recombines TRBV7-6 with TRBJ2-2; either TRBD1 or TRBD2 may fit D (5 bases each). The V gene lost 5 bases and the J gene lost 6 bases, with 10 bases spanning the gap. Per the germline V gene, CDR1 is SGHVS and CDR2 is FNYEAQ. The CDR3 extends over 13 amino acids. CDR3 in amino acids: CASSPVGAGELFF. CDR3 bases: TGTGCCAGCAGCCCCGTGGGGGCCGGGGAGCTGTTTTTT.

The chain joins TRBV3-1 to TRBJ1-2, with a weak D call TRBD1 (6 bases). The ends were cut back, 2 bases at V and 4 bases at J, with 17 bases in the middle. The CDR3 runs to 16 residues. In germline, CDR1 is LGHDT, CDR2 YNNKEL (reference sequence). The CDR3 bases are TGTGCCAGCAGCCAATCGTCGGGGGCGCGGGGCTATGGCTACACCTTC. Translating gives CASSQSSGARGYGYTF.

This clonotype appeared a few times. The CDR3 here is CASSRSQGLNSPLHF. The CDR3 coding sequence is TGCGCCAGCAGCCGGTCACAAGGACTAAATTCACCCCTCCACTTT. The genes are TRBV4-1 and TRBJ1-6; no firm D call. The length of the CDR3 is 15 residues. CDR1 and CDR2 from the germline V gene are MGHRA and YSYEKL. Trimming stripped 4 bases from V and 7 bases from J, with 14 bases between.

The chain employs TRBV11-3 and TRBJ1-1; D possibly corresponds to TRBD1 (6 bases). Looked up from germline, CDR1 is SGHNT and CDR2 is YENEEA. Trimming took 2 bases from V and 8 from J, leaving 12 bases between them. The CDR3 loop spans 13 amino acids. The DNA of the CDR3 is TGTGCCAGCAGCTTACCCGGACAGACGGAAGCTTTCTTT. This codes for CASSLPGQTEAFF.

This clonotype occurred a few times. The chain combines TRBV20-1 with TRBJ2-7; D is uncertain. The germline CDR1 and CDR2 sequences are DFQATT and SNEGSKA (reference sequence). Trimming removed 6 bases at V and 4 bases at J, with 19 bases between. This CDR3 has 14 amino acids. This CDR3 is CSATNRHIGYEQYF. The CDR3 nucleotides are TGCAGTGCCACGAATCGCCACATTGGTTACGAGCAGTACTTC.

This clonotype has a single count. The J gene is TRBJ2-5, the V gene TRBV28, with D hard to call. The DNA end is more similar to TRBJ2-7, so the J call may be wrong. The CDR3 runs to 14 residues. CDR1 and CDR2 from the germline V gene are MDHEN and SYDVKM. The CDR3 spells CASSFSITESEQYF. DNA of the CDR3: TGTGCCAGCAGTTTCTCTATAACGGAGAGCGAGCAGTACTTC.

V is TRBV29-1 and J is TRBJ1-1; D not resolved. CDR3 length equals 12 residues. Germline V gene data show CDR1 as SQVTM and CDR2 as ANQGSEA. The ends were cut back, 3 bases at V and 4 bases at J, with 9 bases in the middle. This CDR3 reads CSVDLGPTEAFF. CDR3 nucleotides: TGCAGCGTTGATCTGGGCCCCACTGAAGCTTTCTTT.

With respect to this clonotype: A much larger clone differs by one base, so this may be a read error. The chain is built from TRBV12-3 or TRBV12-4 and TRBJ2-7; 9 bases fit TRBD1. The CDR3 length is 15 residues. The ends lost 1 base at V and 5 bases at J; junction bases unmatched: 6. The CDR3 nucleotides read TGTGCCAGCAGTTTAGAAACAGGGGGCTTCAACGAGCAGTACTTC. Protein: CASSLETGGFNEQYF.